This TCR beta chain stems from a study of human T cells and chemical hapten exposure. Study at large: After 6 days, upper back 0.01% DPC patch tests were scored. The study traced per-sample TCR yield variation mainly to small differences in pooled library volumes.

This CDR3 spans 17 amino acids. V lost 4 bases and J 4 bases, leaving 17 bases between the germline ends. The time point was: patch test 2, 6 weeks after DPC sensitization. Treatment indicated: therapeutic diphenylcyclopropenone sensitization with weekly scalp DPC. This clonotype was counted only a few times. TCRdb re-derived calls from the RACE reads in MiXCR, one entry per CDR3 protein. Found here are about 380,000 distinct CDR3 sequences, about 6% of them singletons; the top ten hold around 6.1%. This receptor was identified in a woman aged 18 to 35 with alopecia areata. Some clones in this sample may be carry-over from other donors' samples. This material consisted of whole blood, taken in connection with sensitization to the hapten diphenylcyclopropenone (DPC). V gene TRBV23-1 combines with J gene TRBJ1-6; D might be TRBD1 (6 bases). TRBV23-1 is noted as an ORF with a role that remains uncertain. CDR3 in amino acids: CASSRTARDPYNSPLHF. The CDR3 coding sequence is TGCGCCAGCAGTCGGACAGCCCGGGATCCATATAATTCACCCCTCCACTTT.